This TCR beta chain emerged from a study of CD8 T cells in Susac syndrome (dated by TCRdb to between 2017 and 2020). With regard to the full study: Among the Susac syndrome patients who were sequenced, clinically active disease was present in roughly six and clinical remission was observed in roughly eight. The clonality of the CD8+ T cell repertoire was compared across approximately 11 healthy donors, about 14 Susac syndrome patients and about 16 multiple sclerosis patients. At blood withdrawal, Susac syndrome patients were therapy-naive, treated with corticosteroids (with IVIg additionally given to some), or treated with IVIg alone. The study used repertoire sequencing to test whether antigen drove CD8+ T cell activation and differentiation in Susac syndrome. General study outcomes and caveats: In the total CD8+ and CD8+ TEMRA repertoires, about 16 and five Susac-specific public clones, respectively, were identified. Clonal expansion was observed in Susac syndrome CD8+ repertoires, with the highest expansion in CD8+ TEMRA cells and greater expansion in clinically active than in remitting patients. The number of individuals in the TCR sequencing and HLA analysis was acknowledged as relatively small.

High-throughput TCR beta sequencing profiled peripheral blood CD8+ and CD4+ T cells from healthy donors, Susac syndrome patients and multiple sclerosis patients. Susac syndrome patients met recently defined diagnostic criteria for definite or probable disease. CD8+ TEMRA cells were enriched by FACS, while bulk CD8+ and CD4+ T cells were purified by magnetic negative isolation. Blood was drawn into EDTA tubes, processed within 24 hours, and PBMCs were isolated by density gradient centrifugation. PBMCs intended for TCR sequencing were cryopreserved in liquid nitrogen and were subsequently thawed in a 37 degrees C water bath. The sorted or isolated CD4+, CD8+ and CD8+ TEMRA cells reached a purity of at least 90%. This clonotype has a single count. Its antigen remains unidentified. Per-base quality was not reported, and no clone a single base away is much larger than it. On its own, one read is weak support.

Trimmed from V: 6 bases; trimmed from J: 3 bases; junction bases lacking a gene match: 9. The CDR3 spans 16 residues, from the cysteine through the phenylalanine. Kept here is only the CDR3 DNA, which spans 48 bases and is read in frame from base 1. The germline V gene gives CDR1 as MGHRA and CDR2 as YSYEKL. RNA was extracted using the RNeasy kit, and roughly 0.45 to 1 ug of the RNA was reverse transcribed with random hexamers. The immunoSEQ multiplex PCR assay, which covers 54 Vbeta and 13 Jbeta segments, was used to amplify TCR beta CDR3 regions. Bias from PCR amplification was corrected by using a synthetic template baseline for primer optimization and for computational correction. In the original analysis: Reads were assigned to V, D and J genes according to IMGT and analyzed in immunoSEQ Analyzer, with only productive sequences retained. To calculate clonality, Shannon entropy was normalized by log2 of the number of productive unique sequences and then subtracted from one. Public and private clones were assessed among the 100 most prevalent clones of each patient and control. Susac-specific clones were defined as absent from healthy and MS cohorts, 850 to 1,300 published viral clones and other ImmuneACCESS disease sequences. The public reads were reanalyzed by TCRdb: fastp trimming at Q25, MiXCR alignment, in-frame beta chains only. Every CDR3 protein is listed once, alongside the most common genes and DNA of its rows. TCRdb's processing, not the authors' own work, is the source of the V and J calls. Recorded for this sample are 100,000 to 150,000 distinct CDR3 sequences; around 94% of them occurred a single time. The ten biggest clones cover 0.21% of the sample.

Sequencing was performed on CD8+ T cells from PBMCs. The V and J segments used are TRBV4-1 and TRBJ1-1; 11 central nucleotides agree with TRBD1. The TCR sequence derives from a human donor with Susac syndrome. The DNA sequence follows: TGCGCCAGCAGACCAATAGGACAGGGGGCGGACACTGAAGCTTTCTTT. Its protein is CASRPIGQGADTEAFF.